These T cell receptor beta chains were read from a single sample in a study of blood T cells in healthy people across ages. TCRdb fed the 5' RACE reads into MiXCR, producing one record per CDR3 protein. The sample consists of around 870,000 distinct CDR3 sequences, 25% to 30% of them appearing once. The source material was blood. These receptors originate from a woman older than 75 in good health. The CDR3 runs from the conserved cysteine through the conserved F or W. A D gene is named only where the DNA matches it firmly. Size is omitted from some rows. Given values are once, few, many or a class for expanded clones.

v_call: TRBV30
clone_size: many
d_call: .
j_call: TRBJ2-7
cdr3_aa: CACHAVMGREQYF
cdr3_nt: TGTGCCTGTCACGCCGTGATGGGGCGGGAGCAGTACTTC

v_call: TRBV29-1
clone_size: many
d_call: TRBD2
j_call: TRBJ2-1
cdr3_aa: CSVEKTSGGGEQFF
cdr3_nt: TGCAGCGTTGAGAAAACTAGCGGGGGGGGTGAGCAGTTCTTC

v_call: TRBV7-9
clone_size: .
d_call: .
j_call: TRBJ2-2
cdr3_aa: CASSLQGSGELFF
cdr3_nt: TGTGCCAGCAGCTTGCAGGGCTCCGGGGAGCTGTTTTTT

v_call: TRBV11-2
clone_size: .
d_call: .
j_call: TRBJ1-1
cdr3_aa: CASSLENWAGTEAFF
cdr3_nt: TGTGCCAGCAGCTTAGAGAATTGGGCGGGCACTGAAGCTTTCTTT

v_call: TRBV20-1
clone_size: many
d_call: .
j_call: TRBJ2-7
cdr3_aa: CSARGFGEGSYEQYF
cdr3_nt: TGCAGTGCTAGAGGTTTTGGGGAAGGATCCTACGAGCAGTACTTC

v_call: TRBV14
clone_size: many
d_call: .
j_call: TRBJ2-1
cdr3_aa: CATGGPFEQFF
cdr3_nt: TGTGCCACAGGGGGGCCGTTCGAGCAGTTCTTC

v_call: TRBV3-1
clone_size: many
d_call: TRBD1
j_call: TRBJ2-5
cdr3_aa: CASSRFEGGGETQYF
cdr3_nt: TGTGCCAGCAGCCGTTTCGAAGGGGGCGGCGAGACCCAGTACTTC

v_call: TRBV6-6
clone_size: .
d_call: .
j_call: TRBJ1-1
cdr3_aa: CASSYQDTEAFF
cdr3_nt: TGTGCCAGCAGTTATCAGGACACTGAAGCTTTCTTT

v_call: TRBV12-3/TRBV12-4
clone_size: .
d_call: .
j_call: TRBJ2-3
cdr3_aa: CASSLVDKVGPDTQYF
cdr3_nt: TGTGCCAGCAGTTTGGTGGACAAGGTGGGCCCCGATACGCAGTATTTT

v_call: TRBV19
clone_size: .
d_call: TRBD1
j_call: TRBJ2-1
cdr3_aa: CASSKGGTGVYNEQFF
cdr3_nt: TGTGCCAGTAGTAAGGGAGGGACAGGGGTCTACAATGAGCAGTTCTTC

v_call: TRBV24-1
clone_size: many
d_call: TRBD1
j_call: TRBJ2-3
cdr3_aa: CATSGTGQGDTDTQYF
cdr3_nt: TGTGCCACCAGTGGCACGGGACAGGGGGACACAGATACGCAGTATTTT

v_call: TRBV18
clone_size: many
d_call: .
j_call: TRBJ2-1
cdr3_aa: CASSPPGQANNEQFF
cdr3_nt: TGTGCCAGCTCACCACCCGGCCAAGCCAACAATGAGCAGTTCTTC

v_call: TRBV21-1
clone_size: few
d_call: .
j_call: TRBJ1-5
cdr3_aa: CASSEGQSIADQPQHF
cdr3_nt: TGTGCCAGCAGCGAGGGACAGTCTATAGCTGATCAGCCCCAGCATTTT

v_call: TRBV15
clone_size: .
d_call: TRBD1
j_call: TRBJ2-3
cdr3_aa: CATSRDGQGAGDTQYF
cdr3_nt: TGTGCCACCAGCAGAGATGGTCAGGGGGCGGGGGATACGCAGTATTTT

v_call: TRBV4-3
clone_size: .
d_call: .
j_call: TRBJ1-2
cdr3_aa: CASSQDGGSSVYGYTF
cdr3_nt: TGCGCCAGCAGCCAAGATGGGGGGAGCAGCGTTTATGGCTACACCTTC

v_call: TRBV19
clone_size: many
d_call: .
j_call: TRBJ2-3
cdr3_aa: CASSRMGSTDTQYF
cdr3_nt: TGTGCCAGTAGTCGAATGGGTAGCACAGATACGCAGTATTTT

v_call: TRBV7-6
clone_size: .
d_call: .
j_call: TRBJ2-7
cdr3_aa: CASSSTWVQDF
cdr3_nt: TGTGCCAGCAGCTCCACGTGGGTCCAGGACTTC

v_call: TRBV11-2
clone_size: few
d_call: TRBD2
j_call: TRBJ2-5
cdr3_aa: CASSQRGAQETQYF
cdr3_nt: TGTGCCAGCAGCCAGCGGGGGGCACAAGAGACCCAGTACTTC

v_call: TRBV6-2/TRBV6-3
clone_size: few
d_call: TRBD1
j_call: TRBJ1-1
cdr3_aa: CASSHDGRTGMGNTEAFF
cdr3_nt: TGTGCCAGCAGCCACGATGGGCGGACAGGTATGGGGAACACTGAAGCTTTCTTT

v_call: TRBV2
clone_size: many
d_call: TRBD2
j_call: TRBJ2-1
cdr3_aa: CATAAGGYNEQFF
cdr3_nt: TGTGCAACAGCGGCGGGGGGATACAATGAGCAGTTCTTC

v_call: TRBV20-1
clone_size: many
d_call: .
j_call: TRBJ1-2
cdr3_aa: CSASNGPHNYGYTF
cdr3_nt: TGCAGTGCTAGTAACGGGCCCCACAACTATGGCTACACCTTC

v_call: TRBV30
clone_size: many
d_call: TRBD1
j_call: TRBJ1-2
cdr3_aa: CAWRKPGQGYGYTF
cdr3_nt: TGTGCCTGGAGGAAGCCGGGACAGGGGTATGGCTACACCTTC

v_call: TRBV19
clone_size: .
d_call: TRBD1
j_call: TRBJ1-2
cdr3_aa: CASSIGTGNYGYTF
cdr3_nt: TGTGCCAGTAGTATCGGGACAGGCAACTATGGCTACACCTTC

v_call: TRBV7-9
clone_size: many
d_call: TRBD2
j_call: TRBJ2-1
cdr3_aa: CASSQGLAGGPEQFF
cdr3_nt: TGTGCCAGCAGCCAAGGACTAGCGGGGGGGCCCGAGCAGTTCTTC

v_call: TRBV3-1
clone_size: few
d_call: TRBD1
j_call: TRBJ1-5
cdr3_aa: CASSQGTGGTQPQHF
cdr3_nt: TGTGCCAGCAGCCAAGGGACAGGGGGCACTCAGCCCCAGCATTTT

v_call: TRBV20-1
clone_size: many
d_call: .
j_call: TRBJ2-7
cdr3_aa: CSARNPQSYEQYF
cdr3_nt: TGCAGTGCTAGAAACCCACAGAGCTACGAGCAGTACTTC

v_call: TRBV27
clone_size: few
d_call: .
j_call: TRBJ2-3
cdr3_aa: CASSSTRGRFTDTQYF
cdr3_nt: TGTGCCAGCAGTTCCACCAGGGGCAGGTTCACAGATACGCAGTATTTT

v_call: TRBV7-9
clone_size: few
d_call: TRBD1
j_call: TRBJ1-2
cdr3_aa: CASTADRGLLWGYTF
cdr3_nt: TGTGCCAGCACCGCGGACAGGGGGCTTCTTTGGGGCTACACCTTC

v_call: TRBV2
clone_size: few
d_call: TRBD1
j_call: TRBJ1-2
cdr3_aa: CASRTGLYGYTF
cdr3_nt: TGTGCCAGCAGGACAGGGCTTTATGGCTACACCTTC

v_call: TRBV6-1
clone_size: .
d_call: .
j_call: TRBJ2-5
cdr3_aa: CASSLTLTAPQETQYF
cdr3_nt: TGTGCCAGCAGTTTGACACTGACAGCCCCCCAAGAGACCCAGTACTTC

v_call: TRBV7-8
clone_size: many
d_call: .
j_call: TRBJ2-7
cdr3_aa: CASSLPPLDEQYF
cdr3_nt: TGTGCCAGCAGCTTACCCCCTTTGGACGAGCAGTACTTC

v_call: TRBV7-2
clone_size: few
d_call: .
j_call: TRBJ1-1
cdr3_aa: CASSLGHQNTEAFF
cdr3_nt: TGTGCCAGCAGCCTGGGACACCAGAACACTGAAGCTTTCTTT

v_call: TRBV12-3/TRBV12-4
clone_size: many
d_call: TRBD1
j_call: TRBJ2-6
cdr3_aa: CASSLTGGNNVLTF
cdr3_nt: TGTGCCAGCAGTTTAACAGGGGGAAACAACGTCCTGACTTTC

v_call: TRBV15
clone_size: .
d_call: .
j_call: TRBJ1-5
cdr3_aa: CATQTEPYSNQPQHF
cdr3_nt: TGTGCCACCCAGACAGAACCTTATAGCAATCAGCCCCAGCATTTT

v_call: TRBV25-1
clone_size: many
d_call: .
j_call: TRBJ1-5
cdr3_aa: CASSKTGAGQPQHF
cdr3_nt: TGTGCCAGCAGCAAGACAGGAGCAGGGCAGCCCCAGCATTTT

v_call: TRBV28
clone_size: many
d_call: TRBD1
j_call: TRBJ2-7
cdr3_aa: CASIPGQGFYEQYF
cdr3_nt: TGTGCCAGCATCCCGGGACAGGGATTCTACGAGCAGTACTTC